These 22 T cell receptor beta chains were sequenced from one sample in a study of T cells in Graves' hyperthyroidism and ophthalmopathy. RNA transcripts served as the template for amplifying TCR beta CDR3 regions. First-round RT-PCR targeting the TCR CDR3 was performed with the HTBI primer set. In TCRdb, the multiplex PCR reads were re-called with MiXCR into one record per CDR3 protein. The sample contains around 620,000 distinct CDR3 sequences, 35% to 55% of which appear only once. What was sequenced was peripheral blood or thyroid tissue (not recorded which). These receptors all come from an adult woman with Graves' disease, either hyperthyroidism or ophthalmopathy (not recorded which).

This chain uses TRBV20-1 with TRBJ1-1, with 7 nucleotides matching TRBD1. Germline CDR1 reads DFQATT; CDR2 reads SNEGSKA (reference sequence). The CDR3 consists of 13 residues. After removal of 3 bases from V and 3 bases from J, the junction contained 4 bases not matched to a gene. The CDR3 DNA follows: TGCAGTGCTAGCCCGGGACAGCACACTGAAGCTTTCTTT. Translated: CSASPGQHTEAFF.

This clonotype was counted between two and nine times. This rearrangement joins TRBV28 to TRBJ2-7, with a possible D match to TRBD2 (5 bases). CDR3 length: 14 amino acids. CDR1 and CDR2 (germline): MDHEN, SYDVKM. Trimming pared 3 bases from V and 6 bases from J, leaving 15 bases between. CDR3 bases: TGTGCCAGCAGTTTCTTCGGGGAGTTTAGCGAGCAGTACTTC. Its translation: CASSFFGEFSEQYF.

The CDR3 loop reads CSVGTGATNEKLFF. The DNA of the CDR3 is TGCAGCGTTGGAACCGGTGCAACTAATGAAAAACTGTTTTTT. The chain carries TRBV29-1 and TRBJ1-4; no definite D call. Germline values: CDR1 SQVTM, CDR2 ANQGSEA. The CDR3 is 14 amino acids. Trimming stripped 4 bases from V and 0 bases from J, with 9 bases between. The whole variable domain, filled in from reference TRBV29-1 and TRBJ1-4, reads SAVISQKPSRDICQRGTSLTIQCQVDSQVTMMFWYRQQPGQSLTLIATANQGSEATYESGFVIDKFPISRPNLTFSTLTVSNMSPEDSSIYLCSVGTGATNEKLFFGSGTQLSVL.

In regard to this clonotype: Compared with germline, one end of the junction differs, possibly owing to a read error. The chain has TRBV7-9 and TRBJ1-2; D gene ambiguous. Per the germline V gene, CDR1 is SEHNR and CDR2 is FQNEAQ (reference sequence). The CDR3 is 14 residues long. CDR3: CAGSQSAIPNGYTF. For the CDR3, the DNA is TGTGCCGGCAGCCAAAGTGCAATCCCCAATGGCTACACCTTC.

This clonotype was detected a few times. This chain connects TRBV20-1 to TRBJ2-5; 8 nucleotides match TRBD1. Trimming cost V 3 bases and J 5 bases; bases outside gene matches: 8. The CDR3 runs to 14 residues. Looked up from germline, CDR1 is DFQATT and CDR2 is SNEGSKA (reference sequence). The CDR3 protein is CSASPTGGLETQYF. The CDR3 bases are TGCAGTGCTAGTCCTACAGGGGGTCTCGAGACCCAGTACTTC.

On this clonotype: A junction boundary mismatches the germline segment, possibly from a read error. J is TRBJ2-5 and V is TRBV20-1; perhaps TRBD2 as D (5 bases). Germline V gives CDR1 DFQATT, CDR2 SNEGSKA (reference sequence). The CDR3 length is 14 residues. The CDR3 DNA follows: TGCAGTACTAGGGTAGAGGCTAACCAAGAGACCCAGTACTTC. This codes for CSTRVEANQETQYF.

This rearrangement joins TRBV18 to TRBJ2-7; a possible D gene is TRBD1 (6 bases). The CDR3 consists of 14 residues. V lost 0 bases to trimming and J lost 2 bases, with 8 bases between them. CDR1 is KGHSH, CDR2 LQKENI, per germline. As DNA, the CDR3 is TGTGCCAGCTCACCACCAACAGGGCCCTACGAGCAGTACTTC. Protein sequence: CASSPPTGPYEQYF.

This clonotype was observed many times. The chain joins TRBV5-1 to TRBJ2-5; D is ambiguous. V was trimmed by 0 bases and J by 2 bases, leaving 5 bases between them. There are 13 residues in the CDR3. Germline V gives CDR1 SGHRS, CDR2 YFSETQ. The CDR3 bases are TGCGCCAGCAGCTTGGCCCATCAAGAGACCCAGTACTTC. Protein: CASSLAHQETQYF.

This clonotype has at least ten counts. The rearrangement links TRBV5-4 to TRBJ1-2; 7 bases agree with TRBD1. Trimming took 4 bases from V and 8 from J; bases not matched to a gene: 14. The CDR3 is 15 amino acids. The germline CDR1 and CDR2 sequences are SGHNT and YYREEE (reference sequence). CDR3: CASSLRWQGGRGYTF. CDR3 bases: TGTGCCAGCAGCCTCCGTTGGCAGGGGGGCCGGGGCTACACCTTC.

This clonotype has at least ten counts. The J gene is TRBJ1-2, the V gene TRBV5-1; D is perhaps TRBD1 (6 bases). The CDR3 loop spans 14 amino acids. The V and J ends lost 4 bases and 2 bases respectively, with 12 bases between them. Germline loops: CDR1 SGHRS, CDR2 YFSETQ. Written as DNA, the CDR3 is TGCGCCAGCAGCCCTGAGGGGGGCAACTATGGCTACACCTTC. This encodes CASSPEGGNYGYTF.

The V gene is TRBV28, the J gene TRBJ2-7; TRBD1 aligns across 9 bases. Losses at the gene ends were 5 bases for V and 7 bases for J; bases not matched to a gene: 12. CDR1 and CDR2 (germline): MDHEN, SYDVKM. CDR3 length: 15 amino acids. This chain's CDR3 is CASSGPGTGMLEQYF. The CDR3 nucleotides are TGTGCCAGCAGTGGACCCGGGACAGGGATGTTAGAGCAGTACTTC.

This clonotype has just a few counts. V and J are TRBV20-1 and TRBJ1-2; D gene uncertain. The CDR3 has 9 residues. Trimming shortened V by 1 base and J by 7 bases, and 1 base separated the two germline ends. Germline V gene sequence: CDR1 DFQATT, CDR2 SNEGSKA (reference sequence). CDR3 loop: CSARGGYTF. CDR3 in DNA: TGCAGTGCTAGAGGTGGCTACACCTTC.

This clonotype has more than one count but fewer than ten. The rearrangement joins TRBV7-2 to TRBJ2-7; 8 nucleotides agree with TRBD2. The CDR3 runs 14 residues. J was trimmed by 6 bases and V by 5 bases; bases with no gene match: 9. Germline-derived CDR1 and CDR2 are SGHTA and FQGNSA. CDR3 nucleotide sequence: TGTGCCAGCAGCATTAGCGGGGAACATCCCGAGCAGTACTTC. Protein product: CASSISGEHPEQYF.

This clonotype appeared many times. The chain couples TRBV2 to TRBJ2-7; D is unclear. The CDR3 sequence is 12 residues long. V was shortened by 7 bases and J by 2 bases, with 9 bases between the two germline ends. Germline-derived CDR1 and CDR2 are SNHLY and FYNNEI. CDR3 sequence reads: CASTAETYEQYF. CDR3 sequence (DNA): TGTGCCAGCACCGCAGAAACCTACGAGCAGTACTTC.

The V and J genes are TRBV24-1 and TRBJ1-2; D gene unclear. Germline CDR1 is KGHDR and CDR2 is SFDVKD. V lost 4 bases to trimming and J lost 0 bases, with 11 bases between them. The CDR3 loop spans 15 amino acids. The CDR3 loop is CATSDRRNPNYGYTF. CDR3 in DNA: TGTGCCACCAGTGACCGCAGAAACCCTAACTATGGCTACACCTTC.

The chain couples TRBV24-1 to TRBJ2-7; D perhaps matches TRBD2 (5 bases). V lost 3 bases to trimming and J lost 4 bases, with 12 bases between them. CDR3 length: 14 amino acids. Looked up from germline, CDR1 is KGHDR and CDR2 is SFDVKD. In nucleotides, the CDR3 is TGTGCCACCAGTGATCCCGGGATAAGTTACGAGCAGTACTTC. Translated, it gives CATSDPGISYEQYF.

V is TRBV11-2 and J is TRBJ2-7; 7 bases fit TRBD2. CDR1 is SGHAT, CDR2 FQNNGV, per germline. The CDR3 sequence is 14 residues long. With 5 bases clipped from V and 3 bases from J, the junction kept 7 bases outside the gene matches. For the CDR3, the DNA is TGTGCCAGCAGCGTCGGGGGGTCGGACTACGAGCAGTACTTC. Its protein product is CASSVGGSDYEQYF.

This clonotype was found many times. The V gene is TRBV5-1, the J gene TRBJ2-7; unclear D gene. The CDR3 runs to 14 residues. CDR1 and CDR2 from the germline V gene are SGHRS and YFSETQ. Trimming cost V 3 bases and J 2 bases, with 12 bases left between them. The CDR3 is CASSSAAAPYEQYF. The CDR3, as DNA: TGCGCCAGCAGCTCTGCAGCAGCCCCCTACGAGCAGTACTTC.

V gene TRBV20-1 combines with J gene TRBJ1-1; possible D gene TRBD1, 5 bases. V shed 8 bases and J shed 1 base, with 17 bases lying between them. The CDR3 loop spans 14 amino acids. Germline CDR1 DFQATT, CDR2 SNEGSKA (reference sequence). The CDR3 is CSSPNRTRNTEAFF. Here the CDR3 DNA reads TGCAGTTCACCAAACAGGACGAGGAACACTGAAGCTTTCTTT.

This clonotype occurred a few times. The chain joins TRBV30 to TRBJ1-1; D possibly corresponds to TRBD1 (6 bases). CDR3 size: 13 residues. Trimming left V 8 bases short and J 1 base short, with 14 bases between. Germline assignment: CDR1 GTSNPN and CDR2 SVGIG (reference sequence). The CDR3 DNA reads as TGTGCCCGCCGCGAGGGGGGGAACACTGAAGCTTTCTTT. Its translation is CARREGGNTEAFF.

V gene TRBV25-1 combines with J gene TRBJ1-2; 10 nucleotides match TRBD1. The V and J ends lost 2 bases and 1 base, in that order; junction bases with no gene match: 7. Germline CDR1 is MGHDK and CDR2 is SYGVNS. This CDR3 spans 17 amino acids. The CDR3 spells CASSEPGTGVHNYGYTF. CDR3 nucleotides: TGTGCCAGCAGTGAACCCGGGACAGGGGTCCATAACTATGGCTACACCTTC.

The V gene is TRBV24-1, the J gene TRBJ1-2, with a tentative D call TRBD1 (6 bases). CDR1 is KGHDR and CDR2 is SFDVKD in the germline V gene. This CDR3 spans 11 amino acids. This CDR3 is CATGYANGYTF. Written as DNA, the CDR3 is TGTGCAACAGGGTACGCAAATGGCTACACCTTC.